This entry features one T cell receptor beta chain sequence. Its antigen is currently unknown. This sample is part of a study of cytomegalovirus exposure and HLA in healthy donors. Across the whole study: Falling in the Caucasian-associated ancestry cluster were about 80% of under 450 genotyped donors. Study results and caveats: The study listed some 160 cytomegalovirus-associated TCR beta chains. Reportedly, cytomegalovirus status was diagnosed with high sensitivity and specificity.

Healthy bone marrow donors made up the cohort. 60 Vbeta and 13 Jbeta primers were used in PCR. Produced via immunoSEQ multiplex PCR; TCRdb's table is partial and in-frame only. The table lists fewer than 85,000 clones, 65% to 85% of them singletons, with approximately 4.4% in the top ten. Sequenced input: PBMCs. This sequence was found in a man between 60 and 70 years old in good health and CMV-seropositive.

Written as DNA, the CDR3 is TGTGCCAGCAGCGACGGCGGACAGGGCACAGATACGCAGTATTTT. It specifies CASSDGGQGTDTQYF. The chain links TRBV6-5 to TRBJ2-3; 7 bases align to TRBD1. CDR3 length equals 15 residues. The trim removed 6 bases at V and 1 base at J, leaving 7 bases unmatched. Germline CDR1 reads MNHEY; CDR2 reads SVGAGI.